What follows are 20 T cell receptor beta chains derived from one specimen sequenced in a study of radiotherapy plus CTLA-4 blockade in lung cancer. The data were produced by immunoSEQ multiplex PCR, yet TCRdb's version contains in-frame clones alone and is incomplete. The sample shows around 110,000 clones, just under 90% of them seen only once. Specimen: peripheral blood, collected from a patient treated with radiotherapy plus ipilimumab. These receptors were collected from a human donor with non-small cell lung cancer that progressed on radiotherapy plus ipilimumab.

The chain couples TRBV14 to TRBJ2-1, with D maybe TRBD2 (6 bases). Germline CDR1 and CDR2: SGHDN and FVKESK. The CDR3 length is 17 residues. Trimming removed 4 bases from V and 0 bases from J, with 16 bases in between. CDR3 nucleotides: TGTGCCAGCAGCCGGTTTCGGGGGAGTATCTCCTACAATGAGCAGTTCTTC. Protein: CASSRFRGSISYNEQFF.

This sequence joins TRBV7-8 and TRBJ2-3, with TRBD2 identical over 10 bases. Germline CDR1 reads SGHVS; CDR2 reads FQNEAQ. The V and J ends lost 3 bases and 2 bases, in that order; junction bases with no gene match: 2. CDR3 length equals 15 residues. The CDR3 is CASSLLAGDTDTQYF. The CDR3 region has the DNA TGTGCCAGCAGCTTGCTAGCGGGAGACACAGATACGCAGTATTTT. The variable domain in full, with the rest retrieved from reference TRBV7-8 and TRBJ2-3, is GAGVSQSPRYKVAKRGQDVALRCDPISGHVSLFWYQQALGQGPEFLTYFQNEAQLDKSGLPSDRFFAERPEGSVSTLKIQRTQQEDSAVYLCASSLLAGDTDTQYFGPGTRLTVL.

Comment on this clone: Other DNA sequences in the same sample also yield this CDR3. The chain uses TRBV7-9 and TRBJ2-5; TRBD2 might be the D (6 bases). CDR3 length equals 14 residues. V was clipped by 0 bases and J by 5 bases, with 10 bases between them. CDR1 SEHNR and CDR2 FQNEAQ come from the germline V gene (reference sequence). For the CDR3, the DNA is TGTGCCAGCAGCTTAGCGGGAGGATGGGAGACCCAGTACTTC. Protein: CASSLAGGWETQYF.

The chain employs TRBV7-8 and TRBJ2-1; 15 bases fit TRBD2. The CDR3 is made up of 15 amino acids. Trimming cost V 5 bases and J 11 bases; bases outside gene matches: 7. The V gene's germline CDR1 is SGHVS and CDR2 FQNEAQ. CDR3 sequence reads: CASSPPGLAGGKQFF. The CDR3 DNA follows: TGTGCCAGCAGCCCACCTGGACTAGCGGGAGGGAAGCAGTTCTTC. Filled out from reference TRBV7-8 and TRBJ2-1, the complete variable domain reads GAGVSQSPRYKVAKRGQDVALRCDPISGHVSLFWYQQALGQGPEFLTYFQNEAQLDKSGLPSDRFFAERPEGSVSTLKIQRTQQEDSAVYLCASSPPGLAGGKQFFGPGTRLTVL.

The J gene is TRBJ1-1, the V gene TRBV7-9; D might be TRBD1 (5 bases). Trimming shortened V by 1 base and J by 4 bases, and 13 bases separated the two germline ends. CDR1 is SEHNR, CDR2 FQNEAQ, per germline (reference sequence). The CDR3 has 15 residues. The CDR3 DNA reads as TGTGCCAGCAGCTTAGGAATCACAGGTGTCACTGAAGCTTTCTTT. Translating gives CASSLGITGVTEAFF.

The rearrangement joins TRBV19 to TRBJ2-3; TRBD1 aligns across 10 bases. The V gene's germline CDR1 is LNHDA and CDR2 SQIVND (reference sequence). CDR3 size: 16 residues. The ends lost 4 bases at V and 4 bases at J; junction bases unmatched: 8. The CDR3 DNA is TGTGCCAGTAGTACACAAGGGACAGGGGAATCAGATACGCAGTATTTT. It specifies CASSTQGTGESDTQYF.

This rearrangement joins TRBV2 to TRBJ2-7; 9 positions agree with TRBD2. Germline CDR1 and CDR2: SNHLY and FYNNEI. V gave up 8 bases and J gave up 4 bases; unmatched junction bases: 6. The CDR3 contains 13 residues. The CDR3 nucleotides read TGTGCCAGCTTAGCGGGAGTTGCTTACGAGCAGTACTTC. Its translation: CASLAGVAYEQYF.

This clone was counted between two and nine times. The chain recombines TRBV13 with TRBJ2-2, with TRBD1 matching 8 bases. Trimming took 2 bases from V and 5 from J; bases not matched to a gene: 7. Germline V gene sequence: CDR1 PRHDT, CDR2 FYEKMQ (reference sequence). There are 16 residues in the CDR3. CDR3 sequence: CASSLRQGRRTGELFF. The CDR3 nucleotides read TGTGCCAGCAGCTTAAGACAGGGGCGGCGGACCGGGGAGCTGTTTTTT.

The J gene is TRBJ2-2, the V gene TRBV6-1; D is undetermined. Germline V gene data show CDR1 as MNHNS and CDR2 as SASEGT. This CDR3 has 15 amino acids. Trimming cost V 7 bases and J 2 bases, with 14 bases left between them. The DNA of the CDR3 is TGTGCCAGCAAACTAACCCGGGTTAACACCGGGGAGCTGTTTTTT. As protein: CASKLTRVNTGELFF.

The chain couples TRBV6-6 to TRBJ2-6; D remains unclear. V was cut by 11 bases and J by 4 bases, with 9 bases left in between. Per the germline V gene, CDR1 is MNHNY and CDR2 is SVGAGI (reference sequence). The CDR3 spans 12 residues. The CDR3 DNA sequence: TGTGCCCACTCTTCAGGGGCCAACGTCCTGACTTTC. Translated: CAHSSGANVLTF.

The rearrangement joins TRBV5-1 to TRBJ2-7; 8 nucleotides align to TRBD1. The CDR3 length is 14 residues. The germline V gene encodes CDR1 SGHRS and CDR2 YFSETQ. Unmatched junction bases numbered 8, after V lost 4 bases and J lost 5 bases. CDR3 amino acids: CASSPQGGINEQYF. CDR3 DNA: TGCGCCAGCAGCCCACAGGGGGGAATTAACGAGCAGTACTTC.

The gene calls are TRBV14 and TRBJ2-7; D unresolved. CDR1 and CDR2 (germline): SGHDN, FVKESK. Trimming removed 0 bases from V and 4 bases from J, with 1 base in between. The CDR3 spans 11 residues. The CDR3 spells CASSQEYEQYF. The CDR3 DNA reads as TGTGCCAGCAGCCAAGAATACGAGCAGTACTTC.

The chain employs TRBV27 and TRBJ2-5; D is perhaps TRBD1 (6 bases). The J call is uncertain, as TRBJ2-7 better fits the DNA end. Germline CDR1 and CDR2: MNHEY and SMNVEV (reference sequence). The CDR3 totals 14 residues. The CDR3 region is CASSSDRPPYEQYF. In DNA form, the CDR3 reads TGTGCCAGCAGTTCTGACAGGCCCCCCTACGAGCAGTACTTC.

The V call is TRBV7-2, the J call TRBJ2-5, with D unresolved. Germline lookup yields CDR1 SGHTA and CDR2 FQGNSA. The CDR3 runs to 14 residues. V lost 2 bases and J lost 5, with 12 bases in between. The CDR3 here is CASSLLRLVETQYF. Here the CDR3 DNA reads TGTGCCAGCAGCTTATTACGATTAGTTGAGACCCAGTACTTC.

This clone has only one observation. This chain uses TRBV5-1 with TRBJ1-2; 9 bases are a match to TRBD1. The length of the CDR3 is 15 residues. V gave up 0 bases and J gave up 8 bases; unmatched junction bases: 8. Germline lookup yields CDR1 SGHRS and CDR2 YFSETQ. In nucleotides, the CDR3 is TGCGCCAGCAGCTTGGCTCCTGACAGGGGGAACGGCTACACCTTC. Translated: CASSLAPDRGNGYTF.

The V and J genes are TRBV27 and TRBJ2-3, with 11 bases matching TRBD2. The germline V gene has CDR1 MNHEY and CDR2 SMNVEV (reference sequence). V was clipped by 7 bases and J by 2 bases; unmatched bases: 11. The CDR3 contains 17 residues. CDR3 sequence: CASKRGGTSGPTDTQYF. The DNA for the CDR3 is TGTGCCAGCAAGCGGGGTGGGACTAGCGGACCCACAGATACGCAGTATTTT.

The chain links TRBV30 to TRBJ1-1, with D perhaps matching TRBD1 (5 bases). The CDR3 totals 14 residues. V was pared by 5 bases and J by 4 bases, with 17 bases between. CDR1 and CDR2 from the germline V gene are GTSNPN and SVGIG (reference sequence). The DNA for the CDR3 is TGTGCCTGGGCCCCGGGACTTTGGGTCACTGAAGCTTTCTTT. Translation: CAWAPGLWVTEAFF.

The rearrangement links TRBV27 to TRBJ1-5; TRBD1 agrees at 8 bases. The junction had 14 bases not matched to a gene; V was cut back by 9 bases and J by 7 bases. This CDR3 has 15 residues. Per germline, CDR1 MNHEY and CDR2 SMNVEV (reference sequence). DNA of the CDR3: TGTGCCAGGTCCTACAGGGGGGCCTGGCGGCAGCCCCAGCATTTT. This gives the protein CARSYRGAWRQPQHF.

The chain uses TRBV30 and TRBJ2-7; perhaps TRBD1 as D (5 bases). Trimming took off 3 bases at V and 6 bases at J, with 12 bases between the two ends. This CDR3 has 12 amino acids. Germline assignment: CDR1 GTSNPN and CDR2 SVGIG (reference sequence). CDR3 sequence reads: CAWSPGMGEQYF. Here the CDR3 DNA reads TGTGCCTGGAGCCCAGGGATGGGCGAGCAGTACTTC.

The chain has TRBV6-5 and TRBJ2-5; D is uncertain. The V end was cut by 5 bases, the J end by 5 bases, with 18 bases between. CDR3 length: 15 amino acids. The germline CDR1 and CDR2 sequences are MNHEY and SVGAGI. CDR3 loop: CASSPTTSFGETQYF. CDR3 coding DNA: TGTGCCAGCAGTCCGACCACCTCGTTCGGGGAGACCCAGTACTTC.